This T cell receptor (beta chain) is drawn from a study of T cell responses to AZD1222 COVID-19 vaccine (dated by TCRdb to the early 2020s). Background on the whole study: AZD1222 recipients whose second dose came at about 4 weeks and those whose second dose came at about 12 weeks were combined into one group, since spike-specific TCR depth and breadth did not differ between the two schedules. A total of 240 or so trial participants underwent TCR sequencing, of whom about 200 had received two doses of AZD1222 and roughly 26 had received two doses of the MenACWY control vaccine. Trial participants were enrolled into age subgroups of 18-55, 56-69 and 70-plus years, which contained about 150, 27 and 61 TCR-sequenced participants, respectively.

Comments on this clone: Its antigen remains unidentified. No quality values exist for individual bases; no much larger clone is one base distant.

Explained via the paper, the time point label denotes: baseline before first vaccination. The vaccinee samples were drawn from two UK trials, COV001 and COV002, one of which was a single-blind randomized controlled phase 2/3 trial testing AZD1222 (ChAdOx1 nCoV-19) in healthy adults. Trial participant PBMC samples were collected at day 0 and day 28 after the second dose for TCRbeta chain sequencing. Overall study outcomes, separate from this receptor: Participants were mostly white British, with more females than males. The authors suggested clonal diversity may have been underestimated. Vaccine-associated CD4 TCRs spanned the whole spike protein, with dominant responses in regions 160-218 and 743-854. Reportedly, almost half of the unique spike-specific TCRs recognized epitopes lying outside the regions that are mutated in the B.1.351 and B.1.1.7 variants. A significant rise in spike-specific TCR breadth and depth was observed after two AZD1222 doses relative to day 0 and relative to MenACWY recipients. The 56-69-year group was small, and its depth increase did not reach significance, likely because of low power. Because no day 14 peak-response samples were available, the repertoires could be characterized only after the peak T cell response. Conclusions about previously exposed vaccinees were limited because only six AZD1222 recipients were SARS-CoV-2 seropositive at baseline.

V is shortened by 0 bases, J by 7 bases, and the region joining them spans 15 bases. Looking up the germline V gene yields CDR1 LGHNA and CDR2 YNFKEQ. The CDR3 covers 15 residues, taking in both the cysteine and the phenylalanine. Just CDR3 DNA is preserved here, 45 bases in frame from base 1. The CDR3 regions of human TCRbeta chains were analyzed by immunosequencing. As for the original processing: Repertoire TCRs were matched against a reference library of SARS-CoV-2-specific TCRs generated with the MIRA antigen-specificity platform. Breadth meant the fraction of unique TCRs that were SARS-CoV-2-associated, whereas depth meant the fraction of total T cells that were SARS-CoV-2-associated. Using the MIRA data, every spike-specific TCR was mapped to the spike region that the TCR reacted to and assigned to either a CD4 or a CD8 class. Log10-transformed breadth and depth values were compared by one-way ANOVA with Sidak's multiple comparisons tests. TCRdb stores this immuneACCESS table with in-frame sequences only. Part of the clones is absent; in the studies checked, under half of the shortfall reflects unresolved V genes, and no reason is known for the rest. That table furnishes V, J and clone size, whereas the DNA furnished D and trimming. The sample yields 90,000 to 120,000 clones; 80% to 90% were counted once. The leading ten clones occupy 2.5% to 4% of the sample.

The sample consisted of peripheral blood, taken on day 0 of AZD1222 vaccination. This receptor chain uses TRBV4-2 and TRBJ2-5; the D gene is perhaps TRBD1 or TRBD2, each of them matching over 6 bases. This TCR was recovered from an adult in good health. The DNA sequence follows: TGTGCCAGCAGCCAAGATTCTAGGGGGGAAGGGACCCAGTACTTC. Translated, it gives CASSQDSRGEGTQYF.